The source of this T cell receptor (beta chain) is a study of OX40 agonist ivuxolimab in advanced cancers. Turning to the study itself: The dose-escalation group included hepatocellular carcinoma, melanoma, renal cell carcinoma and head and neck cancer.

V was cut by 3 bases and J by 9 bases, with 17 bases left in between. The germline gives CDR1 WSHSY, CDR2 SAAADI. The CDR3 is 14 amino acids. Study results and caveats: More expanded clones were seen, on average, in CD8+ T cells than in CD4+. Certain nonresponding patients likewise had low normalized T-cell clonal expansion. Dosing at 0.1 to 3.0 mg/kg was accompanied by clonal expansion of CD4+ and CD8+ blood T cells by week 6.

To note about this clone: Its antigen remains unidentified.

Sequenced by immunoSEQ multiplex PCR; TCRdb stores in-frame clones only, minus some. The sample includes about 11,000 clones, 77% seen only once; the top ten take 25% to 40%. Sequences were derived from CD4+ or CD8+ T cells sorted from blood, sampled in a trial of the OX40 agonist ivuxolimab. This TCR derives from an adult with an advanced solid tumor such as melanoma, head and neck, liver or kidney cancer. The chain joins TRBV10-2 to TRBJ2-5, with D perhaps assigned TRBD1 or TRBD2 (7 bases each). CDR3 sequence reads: CASSEGQASGAQYF. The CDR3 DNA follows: TGCGCCAGCAGTGAAGGACAGGCCAGCGGGGCCCAGTACTTC.